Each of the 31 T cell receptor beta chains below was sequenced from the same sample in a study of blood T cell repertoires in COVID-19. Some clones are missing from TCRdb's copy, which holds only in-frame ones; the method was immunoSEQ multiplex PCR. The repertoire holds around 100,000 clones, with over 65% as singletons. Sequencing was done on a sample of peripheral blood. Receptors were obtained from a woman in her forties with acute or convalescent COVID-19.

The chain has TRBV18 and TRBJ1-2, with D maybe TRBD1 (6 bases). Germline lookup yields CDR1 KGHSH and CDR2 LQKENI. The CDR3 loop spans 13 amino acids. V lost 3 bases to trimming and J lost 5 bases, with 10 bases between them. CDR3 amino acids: CASSPGTSYGYTF. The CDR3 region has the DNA TGTGCCAGCTCACCCGGGACATCGTATGGCTACACCTTC.

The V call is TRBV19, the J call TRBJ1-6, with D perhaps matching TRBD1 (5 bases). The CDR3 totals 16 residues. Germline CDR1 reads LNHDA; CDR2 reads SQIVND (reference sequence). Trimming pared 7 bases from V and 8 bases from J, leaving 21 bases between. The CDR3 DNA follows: TGTGCCAGTAAAGAGTGGGGGACTCGGGCTTATTCACCCCTCCACTTT. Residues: CASKEWGTRAYSPLHF.

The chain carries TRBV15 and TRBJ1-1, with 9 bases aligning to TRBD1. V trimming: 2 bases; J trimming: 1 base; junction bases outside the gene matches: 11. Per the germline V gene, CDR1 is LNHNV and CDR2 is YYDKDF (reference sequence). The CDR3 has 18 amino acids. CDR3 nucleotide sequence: TGTGCCACCAGCAGAAACCGGGACAGGGAAGGGGGGAACACTGAAGCTTTCTTT. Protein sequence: CATSRNRDREGGNTEAFF.

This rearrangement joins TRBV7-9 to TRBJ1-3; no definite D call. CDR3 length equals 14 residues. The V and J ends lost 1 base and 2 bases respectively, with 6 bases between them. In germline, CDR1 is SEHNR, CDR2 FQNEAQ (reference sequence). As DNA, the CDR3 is TGTGCCAGCAGCTTAGGCGGCACTGGAAACACCATATATTTT. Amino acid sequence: CASSLGGTGNTIYF.

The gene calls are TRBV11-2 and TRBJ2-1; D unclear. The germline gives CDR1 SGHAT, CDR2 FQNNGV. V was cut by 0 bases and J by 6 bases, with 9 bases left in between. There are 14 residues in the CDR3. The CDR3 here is CASSLEGSINEQFF. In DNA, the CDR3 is TGTGCCAGCAGCTTAGAGGGCAGCATCAATGAGCAGTTCTTC. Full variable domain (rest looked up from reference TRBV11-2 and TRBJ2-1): EAGVAQSPRYKIIEKRQSVAFWCNPISGHATLYWYQQILGQGPKLLIQFQNNGVVDDSQLPKDRFSAERLKGVDSTLKIQPAKLEDSAVYLCASSLEGSINEQFFGPGTRLTVL.

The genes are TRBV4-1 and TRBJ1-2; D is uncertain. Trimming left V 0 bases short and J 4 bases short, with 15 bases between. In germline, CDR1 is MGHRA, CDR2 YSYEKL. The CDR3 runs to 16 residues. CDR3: CASSQEEAWNSYGYTF. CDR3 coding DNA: TGCGCCAGCAGCCAAGAAGAGGCTTGGAACTCCTATGGCTACACCTTC.

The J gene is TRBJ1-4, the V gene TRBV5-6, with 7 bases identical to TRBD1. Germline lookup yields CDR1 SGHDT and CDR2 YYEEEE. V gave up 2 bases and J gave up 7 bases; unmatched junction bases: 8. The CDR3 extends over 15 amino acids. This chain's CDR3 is CASSLPRQGGEKLFF. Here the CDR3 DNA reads TGTGCCAGCAGCTTACCACGCCAGGGGGGTGAAAAACTGTTTTTT.

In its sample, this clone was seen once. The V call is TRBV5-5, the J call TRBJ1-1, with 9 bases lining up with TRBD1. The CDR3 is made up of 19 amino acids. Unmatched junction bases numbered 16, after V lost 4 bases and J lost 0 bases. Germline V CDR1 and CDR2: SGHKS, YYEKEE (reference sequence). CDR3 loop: CASSVPGTGLGLMNTEAFF. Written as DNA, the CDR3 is TGTGCCAGCAGCGTTCCCGGGACAGGGTTGGGCCTAATGAACACTGAAGCTTTCTTT.

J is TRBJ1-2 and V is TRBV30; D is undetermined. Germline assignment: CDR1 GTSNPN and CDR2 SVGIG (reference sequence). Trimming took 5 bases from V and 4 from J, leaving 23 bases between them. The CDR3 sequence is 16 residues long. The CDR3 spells CAWQASGMRLGYGYTF. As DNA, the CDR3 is TGTGCCTGGCAGGCCAGCGGAATGAGGCTGGGCTATGGCTACACCTTC.

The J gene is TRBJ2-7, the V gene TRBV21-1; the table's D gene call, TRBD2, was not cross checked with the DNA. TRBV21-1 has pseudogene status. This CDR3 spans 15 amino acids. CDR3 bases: TGTGCCAGCAGCACCGGACTAGCGGGGACCTACGAGCAGTACTTC. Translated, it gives CASSTGLAGTYEQYF.

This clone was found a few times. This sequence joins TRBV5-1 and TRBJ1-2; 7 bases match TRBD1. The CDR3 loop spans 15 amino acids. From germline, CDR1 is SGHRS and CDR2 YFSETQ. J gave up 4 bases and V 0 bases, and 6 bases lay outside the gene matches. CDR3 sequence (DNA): TGCGCCAGCAGCTTGGCTAGCACAGGGGTCTATGGCTACACCTTC. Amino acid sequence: CASSLASTGVYGYTF. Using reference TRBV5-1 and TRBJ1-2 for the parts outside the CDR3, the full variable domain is KAGVTQTPRYLIKTRGQQVTLSCSPISGHRSVSWYQQTPGQGLQFLFEYFSETQRNKGNFPGRFSGRQFSNSRSEMNVSTLELGDSALYLCASSLASTGVYGYTFGSGTRLTVV.

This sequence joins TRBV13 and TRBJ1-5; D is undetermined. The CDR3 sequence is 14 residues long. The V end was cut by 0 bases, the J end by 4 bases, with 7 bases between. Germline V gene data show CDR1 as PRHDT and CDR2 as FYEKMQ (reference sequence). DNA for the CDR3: TGTGCCAGCAGCTTAGGACAGCTAAATCAGCCCCAGCATTTT. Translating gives CASSLGQLNQPQHF.

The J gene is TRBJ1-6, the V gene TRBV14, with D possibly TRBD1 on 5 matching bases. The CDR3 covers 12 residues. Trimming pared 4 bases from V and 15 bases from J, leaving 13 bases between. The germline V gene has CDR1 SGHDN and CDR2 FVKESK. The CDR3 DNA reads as TGTGCCAGCAGCCGAACAGGAGTTGGCCTCCACTTT. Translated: CASSRTGVGLHF.

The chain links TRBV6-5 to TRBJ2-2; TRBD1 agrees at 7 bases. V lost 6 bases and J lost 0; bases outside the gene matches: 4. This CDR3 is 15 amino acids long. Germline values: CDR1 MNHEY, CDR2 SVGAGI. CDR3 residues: CASRSTGTNTGELFF. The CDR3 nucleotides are TGTGCCAGCAGGTCGACAGGGACGAACACCGGGGAGCTGTTTTTT.

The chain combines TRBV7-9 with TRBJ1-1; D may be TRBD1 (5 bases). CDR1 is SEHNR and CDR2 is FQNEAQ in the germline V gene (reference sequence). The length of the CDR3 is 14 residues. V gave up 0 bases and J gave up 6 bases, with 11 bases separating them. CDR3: CASSLAKGSAEAFF. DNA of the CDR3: TGTGCCAGCAGCTTAGCGAAGGGGTCGGCTGAAGCTTTCTTT.

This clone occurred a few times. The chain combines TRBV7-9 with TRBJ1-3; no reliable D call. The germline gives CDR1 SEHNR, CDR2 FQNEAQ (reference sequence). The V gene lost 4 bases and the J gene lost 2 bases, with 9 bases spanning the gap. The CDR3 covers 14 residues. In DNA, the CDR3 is TGTGCCAGCAGCTCCTACTCTACTGGAAACACCATATATTTT. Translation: CASSSYSTGNTIYF.

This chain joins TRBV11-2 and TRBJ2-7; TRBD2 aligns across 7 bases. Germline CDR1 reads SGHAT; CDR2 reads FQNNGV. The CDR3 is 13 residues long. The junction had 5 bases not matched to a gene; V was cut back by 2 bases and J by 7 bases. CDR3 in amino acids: CASSLRGDGEQYF. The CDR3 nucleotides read TGTGCCAGCAGCTTACGGGGGGATGGGGAGCAGTACTTC.

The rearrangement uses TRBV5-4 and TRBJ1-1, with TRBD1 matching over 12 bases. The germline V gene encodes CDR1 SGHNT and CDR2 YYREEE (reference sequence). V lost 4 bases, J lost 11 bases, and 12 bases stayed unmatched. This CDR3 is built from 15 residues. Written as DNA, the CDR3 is TGTGCCAGCAGCCCTACCTTGGGGGACAGGGGGCGGGCTTTCTTT. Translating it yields CASSPTLGDRGRAFF.

CDR3 sequence reads: CASSSGGLYEQYF. The CDR3 DNA is TGTGCCAGCAGTTCAGGGGGCTTGTACGAGCAGTACTTC. This chain connects TRBV25-1 to TRBJ2-7, with 8 bases fitting TRBD1. Germline V gene sequence: CDR1 MGHDK, CDR2 SYGVNS. Trimming at V came to 5 bases and at J to 4 bases, leaving 4 bases not matched to a gene. This CDR3 region has 13 residues.

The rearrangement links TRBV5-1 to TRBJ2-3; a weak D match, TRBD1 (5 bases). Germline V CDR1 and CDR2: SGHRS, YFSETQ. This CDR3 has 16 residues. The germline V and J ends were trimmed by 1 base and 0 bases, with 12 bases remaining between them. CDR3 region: CASSLYRRISTDTQYF. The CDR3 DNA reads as TGCGCCAGCAGCTTGTACAGGAGAATTAGCACAGATACGCAGTATTTT.

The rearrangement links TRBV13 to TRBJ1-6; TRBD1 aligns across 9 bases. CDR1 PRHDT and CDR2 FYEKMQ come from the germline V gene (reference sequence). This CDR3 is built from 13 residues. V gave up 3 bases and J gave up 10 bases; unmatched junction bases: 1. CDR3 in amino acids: CASSFDRGSPLHF. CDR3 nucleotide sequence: TGTGCCAGCAGCTTCGACAGGGGGTCACCCCTCCACTTT.

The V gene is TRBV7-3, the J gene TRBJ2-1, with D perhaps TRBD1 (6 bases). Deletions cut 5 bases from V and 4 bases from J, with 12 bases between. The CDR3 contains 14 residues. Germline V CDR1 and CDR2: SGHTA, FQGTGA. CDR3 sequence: CASSTGTGYNEQFF. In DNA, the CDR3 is TGTGCCAGCAGCACAGGGACCGGTTACAATGAGCAGTTCTTC.

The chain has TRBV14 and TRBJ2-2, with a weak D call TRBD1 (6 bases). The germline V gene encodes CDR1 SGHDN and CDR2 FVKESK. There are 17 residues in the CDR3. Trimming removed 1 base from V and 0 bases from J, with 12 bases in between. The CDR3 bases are TGTGCCAGCAGCCAAGCCACAGGGATAGCGAACACCGGGGAGCTGTTTTTT. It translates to CASSQATGIANTGELFF.

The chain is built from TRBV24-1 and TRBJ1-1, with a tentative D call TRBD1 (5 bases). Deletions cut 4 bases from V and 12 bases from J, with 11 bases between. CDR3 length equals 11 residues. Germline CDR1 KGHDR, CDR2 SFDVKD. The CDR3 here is CATSEGRETFF. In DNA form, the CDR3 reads TGTGCCACCAGTGAAGGCAGGGAAACTTTCTTT.

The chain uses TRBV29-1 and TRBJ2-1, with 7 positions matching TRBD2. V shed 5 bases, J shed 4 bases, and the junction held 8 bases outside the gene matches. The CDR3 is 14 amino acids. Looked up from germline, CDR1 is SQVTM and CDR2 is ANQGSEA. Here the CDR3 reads CSVLRGVVYNEQFF. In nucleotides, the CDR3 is TGCAGCGTTTTACGGGGGGTCGTATACAATGAGCAGTTCTTC.

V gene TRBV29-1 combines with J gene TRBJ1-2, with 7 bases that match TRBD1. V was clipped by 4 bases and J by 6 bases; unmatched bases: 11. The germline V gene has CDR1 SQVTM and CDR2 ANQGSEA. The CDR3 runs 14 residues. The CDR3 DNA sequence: TGCAGCGTTGGGCGTCCCCGGGACAGCAATGGCTACACCTTC. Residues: CSVGRPRDSNGYTF. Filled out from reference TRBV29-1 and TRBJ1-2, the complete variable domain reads SAVISQKPSRDICQRGTSLTIQCQVDSQVTMMFWYRQQPGQSLTLIATANQGSEATYESGFVIDKFPISRPNLTFSTLTVSNMSPEDSSIYLCSVGRPRDSNGYTFGSGTRLTVV.

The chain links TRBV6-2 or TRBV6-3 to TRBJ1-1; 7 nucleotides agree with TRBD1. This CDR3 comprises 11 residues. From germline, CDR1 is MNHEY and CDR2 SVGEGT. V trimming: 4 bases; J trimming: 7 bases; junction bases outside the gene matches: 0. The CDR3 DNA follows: TGTGCCAGCAGTTCAGGGGGTGAAGCTTTCTTT. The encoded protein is CASSSGGEAFF.

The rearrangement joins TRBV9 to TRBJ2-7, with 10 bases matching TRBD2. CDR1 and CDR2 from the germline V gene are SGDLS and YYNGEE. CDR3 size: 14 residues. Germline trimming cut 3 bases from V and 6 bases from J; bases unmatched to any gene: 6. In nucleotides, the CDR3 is TGTGCCAGCAGCGGTAGCGGGGGGCTCAGCGAGCAGTACTTC. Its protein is CASSGSGGLSEQYF.

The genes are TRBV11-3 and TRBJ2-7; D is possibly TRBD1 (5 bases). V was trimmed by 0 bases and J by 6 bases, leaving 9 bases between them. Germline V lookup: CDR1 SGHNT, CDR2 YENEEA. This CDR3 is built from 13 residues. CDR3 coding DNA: TGTGCCAGCAGCTTAGATATAGGGGCCGAGCAGTACTTC. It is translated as CASSLDIGAEQYF.

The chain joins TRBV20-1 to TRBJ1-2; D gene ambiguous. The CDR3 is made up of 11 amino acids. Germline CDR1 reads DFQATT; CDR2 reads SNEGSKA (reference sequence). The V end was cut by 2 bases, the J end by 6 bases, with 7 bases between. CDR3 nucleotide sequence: TGCAGTGCTAGAAAACGGGATGGCTACACCTTC. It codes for CSARKRDGYTF.

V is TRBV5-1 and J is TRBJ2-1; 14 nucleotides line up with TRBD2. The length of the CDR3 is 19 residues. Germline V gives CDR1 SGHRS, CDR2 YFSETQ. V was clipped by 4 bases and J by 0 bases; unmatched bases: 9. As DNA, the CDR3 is TGCGCCAGCAGCCGACTCGGGACTAGCGGGGGCCGCTCCTACAATGAGCAGTTCTTC. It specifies CASSRLGTSGGRSYNEQFF. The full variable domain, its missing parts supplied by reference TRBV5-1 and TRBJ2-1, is KAGVTQTPRYLIKTRGQQVTLSCSPISGHRSVSWYQQTPGQGLQFLFEYFSETQRNKGNFPGRFSGRQFSNSRSEMNVSTLELGDSALYLCASSRLGTSGGRSYNEQFFGPGTRLTVL.